The 27 T cell receptor beta chains reported below all come from one sample, sequenced in a study of Ad26.COV2.S vaccination and SARS-CoV-2 variants. Treatment indicated: 19 received Ad26.COV2.S at low or high dose, single or two shots; about five received placebo; per-sample allocation not given. The study sampled participants on day 63 after the first vaccine or placebo injection. Here immunoSEQ multiplex PCR was the method, and the copy in TCRdb shows in-frame clones only, minus some. This sample has some 480,000 clones, with 70% to 90% found just once. The specimen comprised peripheral blood, sampled in a trial of Ad26.COV2.S vaccine versus placebo. The receptors were gathered from a person aged 18-65 years who received the Ad26.COV2.S COVID-19 vaccine or a placebo.

This chain uses TRBV27 with TRBJ2-2, with D possibly TRBD1 on 6 matching bases. Trimming took off 4 bases at V and 0 bases at J, with 18 bases between the two ends. The CDR3 runs 18 residues. In germline, CDR1 is MNHEY, CDR2 SMNVEV (reference sequence). The CDR3 DNA follows: TGTGCCAGCAGTTGGGACATGATGGCGCGAACGAACACCGGGGAGCTGTTTTTT. It is translated as CASSWDMMARTNTGELFF.

Notes on this clone: The junction departs from germline at one end; a sequencing error may be responsible. The chain couples TRBV12-3 or TRBV12-4 to TRBJ2-1, with no clear D. This CDR3 spans 13 amino acids. The chain's CDR3 is CASSLGIGLFKIF. The CDR3, as DNA: TGTGCCAGCAGTTTAGGGATCGGTTTATTTAAGATCTTC.

The chain joins TRBV5-4 to TRBJ2-1; D possibly uses TRBD1 or TRBD2 (7 bases each). Deletions cut 1 base from V and 9 bases from J, with 14 bases between. Germline loops: CDR1 SGHNT, CDR2 YYREEE (reference sequence). The CDR3 totals 14 residues. The CDR3 bases are TGTGCCAGCAGCTTGCCAGGGGGGGTGGCTGAGCAGTTCTTC. This translates into CASSLPGGVAEQFF. Full variable domain (rest looked up from reference TRBV5-4 and TRBJ2-1): ETGVTQSPTHLIKTRGQQVTLRCSSQSGHNTVSWYQQALGQGPQFIFQYYREEENGRGNFPPRFSGLQFPNYSSELNVNALELDDSALYLCASSLPGGVAEQFFGPGTRLTVL.

J is TRBJ1-4 and V is TRBV28; weak D call: TRBD1 (5 bases). Germline-derived CDR1 and CDR2 are MDHEN and SYDVKM. This CDR3 has 18 residues. Trimming pared 6 bases from V and 8 bases from J, leaving 28 bases between. The chain's CDR3 is CASSQLGGRGLAGEKLFF. CDR3 nucleotide sequence: TGTGCCAGCAGCCAATTGGGGGGGAGAGGGTTGGCGGGAGAAAAACTGTTTTTT.

This clone was recorded a few times. The chain carries TRBV7-9 and TRBJ2-1; no reliable D call. The length of the CDR3 is 12 residues. The germline gives CDR1 SEHNR, CDR2 FQNEAQ (reference sequence). The V gene lost 7 bases and the J gene lost 9 bases, with 13 bases spanning the gap. DNA for the CDR3: TGTGCCAGCACTCCTTCGCAGGTTGAGCAGTTCTTC. Its translation is CASTPSQVEQFF.

The V call is TRBV4-2, the J call TRBJ1-4, with a possible D match to TRBD1 (5 bases). Germline lookup yields CDR1 LGHNA and CDR2 YNFKEQ. The CDR3 contains 18 residues. The germline V and J ends were trimmed by 0 bases and 1 base, with 15 bases remaining between them. The CDR3 coding sequence is TGTGCCAGCAGCCAAGACGAAGGGCGACAGCTAACTAATGAAAAACTGTTTTTT. Protein sequence: CASSQDEGRQLTNEKLFF.

In DNA, the CDR3 is TGTGCCAGCAGCCAAGTTCGTACTGCGCCAAACACCATATATTTT. This sequence encodes CASSQVRTAPNTIYF. V and J are TRBV3-1 (or the pseudogene TRBV3-2) and TRBJ1-3; D uncertain. Trimming stripped 1 base from V and 6 bases from J, with 13 bases between. Germline assignment: CDR1 LGHDT and CDR2 YNNKEL (reference sequence). The CDR3 length is 15 residues.

The chain links TRBV28 to TRBJ1-2; 7 bases align to TRBD1. Germline V gives CDR1 MDHEN, CDR2 SYDVKM. The CDR3 is made up of 15 amino acids. Trimming cost V 2 bases and J 7 bases; bases outside gene matches: 10. CDR3 sequence reads: CASSLPQGRASGYTF. The DNA of the CDR3 is TGTGCCAGCAGTTTACCACAGGGGCGGGCTAGTGGCTACACCTTC.

This sequence joins TRBV5-1 and TRBJ2-3; TRBD2 matches at 12 bases. In germline, CDR1 is SGHRS, CDR2 YFSETQ. With V trimmed by 1 base and J by 0 bases, 0 bases remained unmatched. This CDR3 spans 16 amino acids. CDR3 region: CASSLLAGGSTDTQYF. The CDR3, as DNA: TGCGCCAGCAGCTTGCTAGCGGGAGGGAGCACAGATACGCAGTATTTT.

V is TRBV25-1 and J is TRBJ2-3, with TRBD2 matching 10 bases. Germline trimming cut 7 bases from V and 0 bases from J; bases unmatched to any gene: 13. Germline values: CDR1 MGHDK, CDR2 SYGVNS. This CDR3 has 18 residues. CDR3 sequence (DNA): TGTGCCAGCACTCCTGTTTCTAGCGGGAGAAGAAGCACAGATACGCAGTATTTT. It codes for CASTPVSSGRRSTDTQYF.

The chain is built from TRBV9 and TRBJ2-7; 8 bases match TRBD2. The CDR3 loop spans 15 amino acids. The germline V gene encodes CDR1 SGDLS and CDR2 YYNGEE. The junction had 7 bases not matched to a gene; V was cut back by 0 bases and J by 5 bases. CDR3 loop: CASSVDSGSFDEQYF. The CDR3 DNA is TGTGCCAGCAGCGTAGACAGCGGGAGTTTCGACGAGCAGTACTTC.

The rearrangement links TRBV6-2 or TRBV6-3 to TRBJ2-7; either TRBD1 or TRBD2 may supply D (5 bases each). CDR1 and CDR2 from the germline V gene are MNHEY and SVGEGT. The CDR3 covers 13 residues. V was clipped by 4 bases and J by 4 bases, with 11 bases between them. CDR3 amino acids: CASSSAWGYEQYF. The CDR3 DNA is TGTGCCAGCAGTTCGGCATGGGGGTACGAGCAGTACTTC.

The J gene is TRBJ1-1, the V gene TRBV7-3; D gene unclear. The V and J ends lost 4 bases and 1 base respectively, with 7 bases between them. The CDR3 runs to 13 residues. From germline, CDR1 is SGHTA and CDR2 FQGTGA. CDR3 residues: CASSSRANTEAFF. In DNA form, the CDR3 reads TGTGCCAGCAGCTCTAGGGCGAACACTGAAGCTTTCTTT.

This clone was found a few times. The V and J genes are TRBV3-1 (or the pseudogene TRBV3-2) and TRBJ1-3; D is perhaps TRBD1 (5 bases). V lost 8 bases and J lost 0, with 17 bases in between. The CDR3 runs 16 residues. Germline V lookup: CDR1 LGHDT, CDR2 YNNKEL (reference sequence). The CDR3: CASGRRGAHSGNTIYF. DNA for the CDR3: TGTGCCAGCGGTCGTCGCGGGGCACACTCTGGAAACACCATATATTTT.

The CDR3 protein is CASSQPSGSGTDTQYF. The CDR3 region has the DNA TGCGCCAGCAGCCAACCTAGCGGGAGTGGCACAGATACGCAGTATTTT. This chain links TRBV4-1 with TRBJ2-3; TRBD2 aligns across 10 bases. The CDR3 loop spans 16 amino acids. The germline CDR1 and CDR2 sequences are MGHRA and YSYEKL. With 2 bases clipped from V and 1 base from J, the junction kept 3 bases outside the gene matches.

The rearrangement joins TRBV18 to TRBJ1-2, with D unclear. The CDR3 is made up of 17 amino acids. The germline gives CDR1 KGHSH, CDR2 LQKENI. Trimming shortened V by 2 bases and J by 4 bases, and 20 bases separated the two germline ends. The CDR3 here is CASSPVSLTINFYGYTF. CDR3 nucleotides: TGTGCCAGCTCACCAGTTTCCCTCACTATAAACTTCTATGGCTACACCTTC.

The rearrangement joins TRBV5-4 to TRBJ2-7, with 8 bases fitting TRBD2. Germline trimming cut 2 bases from V and 0 bases from J; bases unmatched to any gene: 1. The length of the CDR3 is 14 residues. Germline lookup yields CDR1 SGHNT and CDR2 YYREEE (reference sequence). CDR3 sequence (DNA): TGTGCCAGCAGCTTCAGCGGGAGCTCCTACGAGCAGTACTTC. Its protein product is CASSFSGSSYEQYF.

The V gene is TRBV6-1, the J gene TRBJ2-3, with D possibly being TRBD1 or TRBD2 (5 bases each). Germline CDR1 MNHNS, CDR2 SASEGT. The ends were cut back, 0 bases at V and 0 bases at J, with 16 bases in the middle. The CDR3 consists of 18 residues. CDR3 amino acids: CASSEAHRDVVSTDTQYF. The DNA of the CDR3 is TGTGCCAGCAGTGAAGCCCACCGGGACGTCGTTAGCACAGATACGCAGTATTTT.

V gene TRBV15 combines with J gene TRBJ1-4; TRBD1 matches at 8 bases. This CDR3 spans 15 amino acids. The junction had 9 bases not matched to a gene; V was cut back by 5 bases and J by 7 bases. Germline lookup yields CDR1 LNHNV and CDR2 YYDKDF (reference sequence). This CDR3 is CATSGRTGKIEKLFF. In DNA, the CDR3 is TGTGCCACCAGCGGGAGGACAGGGAAGATTGAAAAACTGTTTTTT.

The rearrangement joins TRBV14 to TRBJ2-1; D might be TRBD2 (6 bases). The CDR3 totals 15 residues. CDR1 SGHDN and CDR2 FVKESK come from the germline V gene. Trimming removed 5 bases from V and 3 bases from J, with 14 bases in between. CDR3 nucleotide sequence: TGTGCCAGCAGCTTCCGGGGAGGCCTCTACAATGAGCAGTTCTTC. Translation gives CASSFRGGLYNEQFF.

The chain links TRBV7-2 to TRBJ1-3; TRBD1 might be the D (5 bases). Germline V gives CDR1 SGHTA, CDR2 FQGNSA. This CDR3 is built from 15 residues. V gave up 2 bases and J gave up 1 base, with 9 bases separating them. The CDR3 DNA sequence: TGTGCCAGCAGCTTAAGTTGGGGGTCTGGAAACACCATATATTTT. It is translated as CASSLSWGSGNTIYF.

This chain uses TRBV7-9 with TRBJ2-2; a possible D gene is TRBD2 (7 bases). This CDR3 has 16 amino acids. With 5 bases removed from V and 2 bases from J, the gap between germline ends came to 15 bases. Germline V gene lookup returns CDR1 SEHNR and CDR2 FQNEAQ (reference sequence). The CDR3 is CASSGGGGPNTGELFF. The CDR3 bases are TGTGCCAGCAGCGGGGGCGGGGGCCCTAACACCGGGGAGCTGTTTTTT.

The V and J genes are TRBV6-6 and TRBJ1-1; TRBD1 is a possible D gene (5 bases). The germline CDR1 and CDR2 sequences are MNHNY and SVGAGI (reference sequence). This CDR3 contains 14 residues. The V end was cut by 7 bases, the J end by 3 bases, with 15 bases between. CDR3 protein: CASTPGLIDTEAFF. DNA for the CDR3: TGTGCCAGCACCCCGGGACTCATAGACACTGAAGCTTTCTTT.

The V call is TRBV29-1, the J call TRBJ2-7; D might be TRBD1 (5 bases). Germline V lookup: CDR1 SQVTM, CDR2 ANQGSEA. V lost 4 bases and J lost 0, with 10 bases in between. This CDR3 contains 13 residues. CDR3 DNA sequence: TGCAGCGTTGGATGGGGCAGCTCCTACGAGCAGTACTTC. This gives the protein CSVGWGSSYEQYF.

The chain joins TRBV27 to TRBJ2-3; the match to TRBD2 covers 10 bases. The ends lost 6 bases at V and 2 bases at J; junction bases unmatched: 11. Looked up from germline, CDR1 is MNHEY and CDR2 is SMNVEV (reference sequence). This CDR3 is built from 17 residues. CDR3 residues: CASSLTPAGGHTDTQYF. CDR3 sequence (DNA): TGTGCCAGCAGCCTCACCCCAGCGGGAGGGCACACAGATACGCAGTATTTT.

The J gene is TRBJ1-2, the V gene TRBV30, with 7 bases fitting TRBD1. Germline CDR1 is GTSNPN and CDR2 is SVGIG (reference sequence). Losses at the gene ends were 2 bases for V and 7 bases for J; bases not matched to a gene: 7. This CDR3 has 13 residues. The CDR3 DNA sequence: TGTGCCTGGAGTTCAACTTCAGGGGGTGGCTACACCTTC. It translates to CAWSSTSGGGYTF.

This chain links TRBV5-6 with TRBJ2-3, with D perhaps TRBD2 (6 bases). Trimming removed 5 bases at V and 5 bases at J, with 18 bases between. In germline, CDR1 is SGHDT, CDR2 YYEEEE. CDR3 length: 15 amino acids. CDR3 coding DNA: TGTGCCAGCAGTCCTACTGGGACTGCAAGAGATACGCAGTATTTT. Translating gives CASSPTGTARDTQYF.